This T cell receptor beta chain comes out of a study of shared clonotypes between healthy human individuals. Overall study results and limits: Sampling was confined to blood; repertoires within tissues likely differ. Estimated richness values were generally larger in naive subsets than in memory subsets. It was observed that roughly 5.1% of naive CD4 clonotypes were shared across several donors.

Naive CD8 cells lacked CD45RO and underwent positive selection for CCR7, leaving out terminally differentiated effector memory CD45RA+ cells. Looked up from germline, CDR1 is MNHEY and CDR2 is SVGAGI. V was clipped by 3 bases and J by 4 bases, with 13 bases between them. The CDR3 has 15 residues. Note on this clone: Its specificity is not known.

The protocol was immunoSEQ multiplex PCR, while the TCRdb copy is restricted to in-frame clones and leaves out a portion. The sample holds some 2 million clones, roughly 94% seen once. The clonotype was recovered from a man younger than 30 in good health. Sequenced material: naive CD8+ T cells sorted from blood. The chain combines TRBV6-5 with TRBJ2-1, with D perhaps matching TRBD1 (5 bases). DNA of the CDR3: TGTGCCAGCAGTTATGAGACAGCCCTTTACAATGAGCAGTTCTTC. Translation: CASSYETALYNEQFF.